Each of the 30 T cell receptor beta chains below was sequenced from the same sample in a study of post-analysis software for immune sequencing data. Unique molecular identifiers were built into the TCR beta cDNA libraries. TCRdb redid the calling of the PCR reads with MiXCR, one entry per CDR3 protein. The sample shows hundreds of thousands of distinct CDR3 sequences, roughly 27% of them seen only once. Study observations and caveats: With TRBV5-6, TRBV5-1 and TRBV20-1 included, about five TRBV segments were more frequent in patients than in controls.

No antigen is known for these receptors. The sequenced sample consisted of blood. These receptors were collected from a girl aged 5 to 17 with multiple sclerosis.

The chain has TRBV20-1 and TRBJ2-1; TRBD1 or TRBD2 may be the D gene (5 bases each). The CDR3 sequence is 11 residues long. Per germline, CDR1 DFQATT and CDR2 SNEGSKA (reference sequence). V lost 5 bases, J lost 4 bases, and 6 bases lay in between. This chain's CDR3 is CSAGGYNEQFF. CDR3 DNA sequence: TGCAGTGCTGGGGGATACAATGAGCAGTTCTTC.

The table lists this clonotype with a few counts. The rearrangement links TRBV7-2 to TRBJ2-7, with 7 bases identical to TRBD1. J was trimmed by 2 bases and V by 5 bases; bases with no gene match: 9. Germline loops: CDR1 SGHTA, CDR2 FQGNSA. There are 15 residues in the CDR3. The chain's CDR3 is CASSPGPDRTYEQYF. DNA for the CDR3: TGTGCCAGCAGCCCGGGCCCGGACAGGACCTACGAGCAGTACTTC.

This rearrangement joins TRBV9 to TRBJ2-3; 12 nucleotides agree with TRBD2. V shed 0 bases, J shed 4 bases, and the junction held 6 bases outside the gene matches. The germline V gene has CDR1 SGDLS and CDR2 YYNGEE. The CDR3 spans 17 residues. This CDR3 is CASSVVSSGGGADTQYF. CDR3 coding DNA: TGTGCCAGCAGCGTAGTTTCTAGCGGGGGGGGAGCAGATACGCAGTATTTT. Looking up the rest from reference TRBV9 and TRBJ2-3 gives the full variable domain: DSGVTQTPKHLITATGQRVTLRCSPRSGDLSVYWYQQSLDQGLQFLIQYYNGEERAKGNILERFSAQQFPDLHSELNLSSLELGDSALYFCASSVVSSGGGADTQYFGPGTRLTVL.

This clonotype was seen only once. V is TRBV5-1 and J is TRBJ2-5, with a possible D match to TRBD2 (7 bases). CDR1 SGHRS and CDR2 YFSETQ come from the germline V gene. The CDR3 runs 16 residues. Trimming pared 0 bases from V and 7 bases from J, leaving 19 bases between. For the CDR3, the DNA is TGCGCCAGCAGCTTGGAAGACAGGAGCGGGGAAGGGACCCAGTACTTC. Amino acids: CASSLEDRSGEGTQYF.

The rearrangement links TRBV10-3 to TRBJ2-5; D not resolved. V lost 4 bases and J lost 5, with 8 bases in between. This CDR3 has 12 residues. The germline CDR1 and CDR2 sequences are ENHRY and SYGVKD. CDR3 loop: CAISGTMETQYF. The CDR3 DNA sequence: TGTGCCATCAGTGGTACCATGGAGACCCAGTACTTC.

This sequence joins TRBV14 and TRBJ2-1; possible D gene TRBD1, 5 bases. V was pared by 3 bases and J by 2 bases, with 11 bases between. Germline assignment: CDR1 SGHDN and CDR2 FVKESK. CDR3 length: 15 residues. This chain's CDR3 is CASSQMGQAYNEQFF. CDR3 bases: TGTGCCAGCAGCCAGATGGGGCAGGCCTACAATGAGCAGTTCTTC.

The sample holds many counts of this clonotype. This chain links TRBV24-1 with TRBJ2-1, with 15 positions matching TRBD2. This CDR3 is 19 amino acids long. The V gene's germline CDR1 is KGHDR and CDR2 SFDVKD. V lost 3 bases and J lost 4; bases outside the gene matches: 9. The CDR3 sequence is CATSDANPGLAGGYNEQFF. In DNA, the CDR3 is TGTGCCACCAGTGATGCGAACCCGGGACTAGCGGGAGGATACAATGAGCAGTTCTTC.

This clonotype was seen more than once but under ten times. The rearrangement links TRBV7-9 to TRBJ1-2, with 11 bases that match TRBD1. The V segment lost 5 bases and the J segment 4 bases; nucleotides outside the gene matches: 9. Looked up from germline, CDR1 is SEHNR and CDR2 is FQNEAQ (reference sequence). The CDR3 consists of 16 residues. The CDR3 sequence is CASSTNPGQGVYGYTF. The CDR3 DNA reads as TGTGCCAGCAGCACTAATCCGGGACAGGGGGTCTATGGCTACACCTTC.

This chain connects TRBV7-9 to TRBJ2-3, with D unclear. Per germline, CDR1 SEHNR and CDR2 FQNEAQ (reference sequence). Between the trimmed V and J ends, which lost 3 bases and 0 bases, there was a span of 13 bases. The CDR3 contains 16 residues. DNA of the CDR3: TGTGCCAGCAGCTTTAACGGATCTGGTAGCACAGATACGCAGTATTTT. Amino acids: CASSFNGSGSTDTQYF.

This clonotype was detected a few times. The chain employs TRBV20-1 and TRBJ2-7; 7 bases map to TRBD2. J lost 2 bases, V lost 3 bases, and 16 bases had no gene match. This CDR3 is 17 amino acids long. The germline gives CDR1 DFQATT, CDR2 SNEGSKA (reference sequence). The CDR3 nucleotides read TGCAGTGCTAGGGGGACTTGGGCAGCGGGAATCACCTACGAGCAGTACTTC. This codes for CSARGTWAAGITYEQYF.

Concerning this clonotype itself: Its ends do not fully match the called genes, so a read error is possible. The chain employs TRBV27 and TRBJ1-2; D may be TRBD1 (5 bases). There are 12 residues in the CDR3. Germline V gene data show CDR1 as MNHEY and CDR2 as SMNVEV (reference sequence). The CDR3 sequence is CAGSFGGAGYTF. In nucleotides, the CDR3 is TGTGCCGGCAGTTTTGGTGGGGCCGGCTACACCTTC.

The gene calls are TRBV28 and TRBJ2-1, with TRBD1 matching 10 bases. J gave up 7 bases and V 2 bases, and 8 bases lay outside the gene matches. This CDR3 has 16 residues. Per germline, CDR1 MDHEN and CDR2 SYDVKM. The DNA for the CDR3 is TGTGCCAGCAGTTTAAAAGACAGGGGGCTGGGGAATGAGCAGTTCTTC. Translation: CASSLKDRGLGNEQFF.

CDR3: CSARALNVGGRYEQYF. In DNA form, the CDR3 reads TGCAGTGCTAGGGCGCTGAATGTGGGGGGCCGGTACGAGCAGTACTTC. The V and J genes are TRBV20-1 and TRBJ2-7; perhaps D is TRBD1 or TRBD2 (6 bases each). CDR1 is DFQATT, CDR2 SNEGSKA, per germline (reference sequence). CDR3 length: 16 residues. The V and J ends lost 3 bases and 4 bases respectively, with 22 bases between them.

This clonotype was observed many times. The chain carries TRBV29-1 and TRBJ1-1; D might be TRBD1 (6 bases). The V end was cut by 6 bases, the J end by 1 base, with 12 bases between. The CDR3 totals 13 residues. The V gene's germline CDR1 is SQVTM and CDR2 ANQGSEA. CDR3 sequence: CSVPGAQNTEAFF. In nucleotides, the CDR3 is TGCAGCGTGCCGGGGGCCCAGAACACTGAAGCTTTCTTT.

As to this clonotype: The junction departs from germline at one end; a sequencing error may be responsible. The chain combines TRBV6-5 with TRBJ2-5, with 9 nucleotides matching TRBD1. Germline V gene sequence: CDR1 MNHEY, CDR2 SVGAGI. The CDR3 spans 15 residues. The CDR3 DNA follows: TGTGTCAGCAGGCGTCCGGGACAGGGTGGCGAGACCCAGTACTTC. Amino acids: CVSRRPGQGGETQYF.

In this sample, this clonotype turned up many times. V is TRBV4-3 and J is TRBJ2-4; D gene unclear. Germline V gene data show CDR1 as LGHNA and CDR2 as YSLEER. Trimming cost V 0 bases and J 9 bases, with 21 bases left between them. The CDR3 covers 17 residues. The CDR3 protein is CASSQEQQSVLHPIQYF. The DNA of the CDR3 is TGCGCCAGCAGCCAAGAGCAGCAGTCGGTTCTTCACCCCATTCAGTACTTC.

This clonotype was observed a few times. The chain has TRBV7-2 and TRBJ2-5; D is undetermined. The CDR3 spans 16 residues. V lost 2 bases and J 2 bases, leaving 15 bases between the germline ends. CDR1 and CDR2 from the germline V gene are SGHTA and FQGNSA. The CDR3: CASSLFKGSRQETQYF. The CDR3 bases are TGTGCCAGCAGCTTATTCAAGGGTTCGCGACAAGAGACCCAGTACTTC.

The chain employs TRBV15 and TRBJ2-3, with TRBD1 identical over 8 bases. Germline loops: CDR1 LNHNV, CDR2 YYDKDF (reference sequence). This CDR3 comprises 16 residues. J was trimmed by 1 base and V by 5 bases; bases with no gene match: 8. The CDR3 protein is CATSLGPGQGTDTQYF. Here the CDR3 DNA reads TGTGCCACCAGCCTCGGACCGGGACAGGGCACAGATACGCAGTATTTT.

This clonotype has a count of ten or more. This chain joins TRBV7-6 and TRBJ2-7; 8 bases align to TRBD1. CDR1 is SGHVS, CDR2 FNYEAQ, per germline. The V segment lost 3 bases and the J segment 5 bases; nucleotides outside the gene matches: 9. CDR3 length equals 15 residues. CDR3 protein: CASSLTGDRAHEQYF. CDR3 DNA sequence: TGTGCCAGCAGCTTGACAGGGGATAGGGCGCACGAGCAGTACTTC.

This chain joins TRBV20-1 and TRBJ2-1; D call uncertain. With 4 bases removed from V and 1 base from J, the gap between germline ends came to 17 bases. This CDR3 is built from 16 residues. CDR1 is DFQATT, CDR2 SNEGSKA, per germline (reference sequence). CDR3 nucleotide sequence: TGCAGTGCTAATGTAATGAGGACCCTATCCTACAATGAGCAGTTCTTC. This translates into CSANVMRTLSYNEQFF.

The genes are TRBV27 and TRBJ1-4, with D unresolved. CDR1 and CDR2 from the germline V gene are MNHEY and SMNVEV (reference sequence). The germline V and J ends were trimmed by 5 bases and 0 bases, with 16 bases remaining between them. The CDR3 is 17 amino acids. For the CDR3, the DNA is TGTGCCAGCAGTGTGGATCTGGGCACCACAACTAATGAAAAACTGTTTTTT. This translates into CASSVDLGTTTNEKLFF.

The chain carries TRBV6-6 and TRBJ2-3, with 9 bases matching TRBD1. The germline CDR1 and CDR2 sequences are MNHNY and SVGAGI (reference sequence). V trimming: 6 bases; J trimming: 2 bases; junction bases outside the gene matches: 6. This CDR3 has 15 residues. CDR3: CASSRGDRATDTQYF. The DNA of the CDR3 is TGTGCCAGCAGCAGGGGGGACAGGGCCACAGATACGCAGTATTTT.

In regard to this clonotype: The CDR3 ends on some other residue instead of the conserved phenylalanine or tryptophan, so this is likely a read error. The CDR3 loop reads CSAPGPDTQYL. CDR3 in DNA: TGCAGTGCTCCTGGTCCGGATACGCAGTATTTG. The V gene is TRBV20-1, the J gene TRBJ2-3, with D unresolved. Germline values: CDR1 DFQATT, CDR2 SNEGSKA (reference sequence). Trimming took 5 bases from V and 6 from J, leaving 9 bases between them. The CDR3 is made up of 11 amino acids.

This clonotype was counted between two and nine times. V and J are TRBV10-3 and TRBJ2-1, with 10 positions matching TRBD2. The ends lost 6 bases at V and 9 bases at J; junction bases unmatched: 5. Germline loops: CDR1 ENHRY, CDR2 SYGVKD. This CDR3 comprises 13 residues. The CDR3: CAISSGGAREQFF. DNA for the CDR3: TGTGCCATCAGCAGCGGGGGGGCTCGTGAGCAGTTCTTC.

The chain recombines TRBV9 with TRBJ2-3; perhaps TRBD2 as D (5 bases). V was shortened by 0 bases and J by 5 bases, with 16 bases between the two germline ends. This CDR3 has 16 residues. Per germline, CDR1 SGDLS and CDR2 YYNGEE. The CDR3 reads CASSVDDSVVGDTQYF. The CDR3 region has the DNA TGTGCCAGCAGCGTAGATGATAGCGTGGTTGGAGATACGCAGTATTTT.

The gene calls are TRBV4-3 and TRBJ2-7; 7 nucleotides agree with TRBD2. The J call may be mistaken, given a closer DNA end match to TRBJ2-5. The germline CDR1 and CDR2 sequences are LGHNA and YSLEER. The CDR3 spans 15 residues. The CDR3 here is CASSRGLESGETQYF. Written as DNA, the CDR3 is TGCGCCAGCAGCCGCGGACTAGAGTCAGGAGAGACCCAGTACTTC.

This clonotype was observed a handful of times. The rearrangement joins TRBV12-3 or TRBV12-4 to TRBJ1-1, with D hard to call. V was shortened by 5 bases and J by 7 bases, with 17 bases between the two germline ends. This CDR3 contains 14 residues. The CDR3 loop is CASSHRGGWGEAFF. The CDR3 region has the DNA TGTGCCAGCAGTCACCGGGGAGGGTGGGGTGAAGCTTTCTTT.

In this sample, this clonotype turned up a few times. The chain employs TRBV29-1 and TRBJ2-5; D assignment may be TRBD1 or TRBD2 (6 bases each). V lost 6 bases and J 4 bases, leaving 18 bases between the germline ends. Germline assignment: CDR1 SQVTM and CDR2 ANQGSEA. The length of the CDR3 is 14 residues. CDR3 in amino acids: CSVVWGAERETQYF. CDR3 bases: TGCAGCGTGGTGTGGGGGGCTGAGAGAGAGACCCAGTACTTC.

At least ten counts were recorded for this clonotype. The chain recombines TRBV5-5 with TRBJ2-1; maybe TRBD2 (6 bases). In germline, CDR1 is SGHKS, CDR2 YYEKEE (reference sequence). The CDR3 has 13 residues. V was pared by 4 bases and J by 4 bases, with 9 bases between. In DNA form, the CDR3 reads TGTGCCAGCAGCCTGGGACTGTACAATGAGCAGTTCTTC. It codes for CASSLGLYNEQFF.

This clonotype was seen a few times. The chain employs TRBV27 and TRBJ2-3; D perhaps matches TRBD2 (5 bases). The CDR3 loop spans 14 amino acids. The ends were cut back, 3 bases at V and 4 bases at J, with 11 bases in the middle. CDR1 is MNHEY, CDR2 SMNVEV, per germline (reference sequence). CDR3 DNA: TGTGCCAGCAGTTTGAAGAGGGAAGCAGATACGCAGTATTTT. It is translated as CASSLKREADTQYF.